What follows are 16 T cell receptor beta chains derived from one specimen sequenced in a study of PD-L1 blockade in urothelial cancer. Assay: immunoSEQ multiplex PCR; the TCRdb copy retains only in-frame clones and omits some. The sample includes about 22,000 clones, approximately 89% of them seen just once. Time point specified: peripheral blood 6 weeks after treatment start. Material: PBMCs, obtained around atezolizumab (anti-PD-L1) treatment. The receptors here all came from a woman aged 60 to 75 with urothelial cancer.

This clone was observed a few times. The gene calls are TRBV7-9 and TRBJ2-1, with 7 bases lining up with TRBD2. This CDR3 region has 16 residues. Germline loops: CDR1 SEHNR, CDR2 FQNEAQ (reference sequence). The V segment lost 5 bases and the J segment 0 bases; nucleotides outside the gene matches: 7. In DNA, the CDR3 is TGTGCCAGCAGCGGCAAGGGAGGGAGCTCCTACAATGAGCAGTTCTTC. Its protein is CASSGKGGSSYNEQFF.

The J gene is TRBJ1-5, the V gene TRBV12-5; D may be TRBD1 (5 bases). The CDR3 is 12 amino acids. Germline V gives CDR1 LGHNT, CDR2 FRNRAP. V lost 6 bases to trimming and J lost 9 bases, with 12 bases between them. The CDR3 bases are TGTGCTAGTGGCTTCACGGGGGGGCCCCAGCATTTT. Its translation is CASGFTGGPQHF.

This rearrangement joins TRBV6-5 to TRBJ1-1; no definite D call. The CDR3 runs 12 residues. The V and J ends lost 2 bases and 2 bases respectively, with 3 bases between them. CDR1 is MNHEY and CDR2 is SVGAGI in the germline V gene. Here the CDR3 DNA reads TGTGCCAGCAGTTACACTAACACTGAAGCTTTCTTT. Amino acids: CASSYTNTEAFF.

For the CDR3, the DNA is TGCGCCAGCAGCCAAGAGTCGGGTGTTGATTCACCCCTCCACTTT. It codes for CASSQESGVDSPLHF. The chain carries TRBV4-3 and TRBJ1-6; D unresolved. CDR3 size: 15 residues. V lost 0 bases and J lost 8, with 11 bases in between. CDR1 is LGHNA and CDR2 is YSLEER in the germline V gene.

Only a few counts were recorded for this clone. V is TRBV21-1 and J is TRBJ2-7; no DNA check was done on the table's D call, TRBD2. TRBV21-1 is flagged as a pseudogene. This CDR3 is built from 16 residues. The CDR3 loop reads CASSKAMGEVPYEQYF. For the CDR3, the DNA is TGTGCCAGCAGCAAAGCGATGGGGGAGGTCCCCTACGAGCAGTACTTC.

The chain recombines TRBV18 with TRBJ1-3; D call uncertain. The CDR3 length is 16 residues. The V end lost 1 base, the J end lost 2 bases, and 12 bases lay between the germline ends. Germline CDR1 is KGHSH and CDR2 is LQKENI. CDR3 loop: CASSPQRPGAGNTIYF. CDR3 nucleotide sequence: TGTGCCAGCTCACCACAGAGACCCGGGGCTGGAAACACCATATATTTT.

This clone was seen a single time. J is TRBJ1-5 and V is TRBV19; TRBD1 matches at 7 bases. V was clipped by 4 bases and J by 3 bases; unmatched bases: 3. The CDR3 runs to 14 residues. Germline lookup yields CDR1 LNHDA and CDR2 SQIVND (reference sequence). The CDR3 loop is CASSRDRNNQPQHF. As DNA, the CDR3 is TGTGCCAGTAGTAGGGACAGAAACAATCAGCCCCAGCATTTT.

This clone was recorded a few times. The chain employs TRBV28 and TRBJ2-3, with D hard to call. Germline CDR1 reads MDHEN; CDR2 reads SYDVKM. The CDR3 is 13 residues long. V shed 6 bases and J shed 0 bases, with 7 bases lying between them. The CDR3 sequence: CASRPSSTDTQYF. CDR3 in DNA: TGTGCCAGCAGGCCGAGTAGCACAGATACGCAGTATTTT. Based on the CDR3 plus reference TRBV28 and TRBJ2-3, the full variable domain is DVKVTQSSRYLVKRTGEKVFLECVQDMDHENMFWYRQDPGLGLRLIYFSYDVKMKEKGDIPEGYSVSREKKERFSLILESASTNQTSMYLCASRPSSTDTQYFGPGTRLTVL.

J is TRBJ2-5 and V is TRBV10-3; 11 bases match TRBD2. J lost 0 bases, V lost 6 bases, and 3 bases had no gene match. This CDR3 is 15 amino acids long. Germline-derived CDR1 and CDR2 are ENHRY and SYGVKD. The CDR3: CAIRPTSGDQETQYF. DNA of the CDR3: TGTGCCATCAGACCGACTAGCGGGGACCAAGAGACCCAGTACTTC.

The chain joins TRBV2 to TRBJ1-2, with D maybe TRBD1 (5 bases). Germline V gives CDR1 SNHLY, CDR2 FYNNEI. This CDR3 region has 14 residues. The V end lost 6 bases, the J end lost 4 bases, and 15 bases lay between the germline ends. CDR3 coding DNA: TGTGCCAGCAGGGGGACTAGCGCTACCTATGGCTACACCTTC. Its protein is CASRGTSATYGYTF.

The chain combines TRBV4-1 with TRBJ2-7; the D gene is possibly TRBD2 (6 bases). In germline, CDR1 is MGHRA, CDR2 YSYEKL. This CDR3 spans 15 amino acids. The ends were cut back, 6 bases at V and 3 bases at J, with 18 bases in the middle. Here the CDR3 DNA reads TGCGCCAGCAGAGCCTTGAGTGGCGGGGACTACGAGCAGTACTTC. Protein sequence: CASRALSGGDYEQYF.

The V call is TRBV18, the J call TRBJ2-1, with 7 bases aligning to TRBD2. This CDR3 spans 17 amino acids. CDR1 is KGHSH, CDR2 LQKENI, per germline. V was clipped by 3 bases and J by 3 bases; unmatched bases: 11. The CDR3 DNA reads TGTGCCAGCTCACCTCTGCGACGGGAGGAGTACTACAATGAGCAGTTCTTC. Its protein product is CASSPLRREEYYNEQFF.

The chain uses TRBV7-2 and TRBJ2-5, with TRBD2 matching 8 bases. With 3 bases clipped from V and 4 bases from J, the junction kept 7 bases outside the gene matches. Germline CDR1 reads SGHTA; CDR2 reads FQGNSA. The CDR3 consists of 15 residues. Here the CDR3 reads CASSFFGGAGETQYF. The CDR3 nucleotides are TGTGCCAGCAGCTTCTTCGGGGGGGCTGGAGAGACCCAGTACTTC.

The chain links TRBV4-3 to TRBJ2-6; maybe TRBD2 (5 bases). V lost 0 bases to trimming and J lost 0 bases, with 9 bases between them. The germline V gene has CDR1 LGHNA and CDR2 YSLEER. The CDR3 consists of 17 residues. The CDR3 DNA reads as TGCGCCAGCAGCCAAGATCGGGGAGACTCTGGGGCCAACGTCCTGACTTTC. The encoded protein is CASSQDRGDSGANVLTF.

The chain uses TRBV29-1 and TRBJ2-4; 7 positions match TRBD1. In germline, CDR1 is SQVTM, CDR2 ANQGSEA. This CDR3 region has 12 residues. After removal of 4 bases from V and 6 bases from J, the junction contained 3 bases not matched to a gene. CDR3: CSVVEGANIQYF. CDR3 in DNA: TGCAGCGTTGTTGAGGGGGCAAACATTCAGTACTTC.

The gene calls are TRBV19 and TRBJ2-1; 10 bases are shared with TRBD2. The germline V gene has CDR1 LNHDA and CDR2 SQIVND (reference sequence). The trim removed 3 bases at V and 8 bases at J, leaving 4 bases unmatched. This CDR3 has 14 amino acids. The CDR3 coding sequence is TGTGCCAGTAGTATGGGGACTAGCGTCTATGAGCAGTTCTTC. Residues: CASSMGTSVYEQFF.